This TCR beta chain was identified in a study of T cell responses to AZD1222 COVID-19 vaccine. Here immunoSEQ multiplex PCR was the method, and the copy in TCRdb shows in-frame clones only, minus some. Of around 120,000 clones in the sample, about 92% were seen once. With respect to this clone: What it binds is not known.

Overall study findings and caveats: Regions 160-218 and 743-854 dominated among vaccine-associated CD4 TCRs spanning spike. Possibly, clonal diversity was underestimated; donors were largely white British and included more females.

The clonotype comes from an adult who received the AZD1222 COVID-19 vaccine. The source was peripheral blood, collected 28 days after the second AZD1222 dose.

In nucleotides, the CDR3 is TGCGCCAGCAGCCAACGGCGGGGGGAGACCCAGTACTTC. It codes for CASSQRRGETQYF. The chain is built from TRBV4-3 and TRBJ2-5, with TRBD2 matching over 7 bases. CDR1 is LGHNA, CDR2 YSLEER, per germline. The ends lost 2 bases at V and 5 bases at J; junction bases unmatched: 2. This CDR3 is built from 13 residues.